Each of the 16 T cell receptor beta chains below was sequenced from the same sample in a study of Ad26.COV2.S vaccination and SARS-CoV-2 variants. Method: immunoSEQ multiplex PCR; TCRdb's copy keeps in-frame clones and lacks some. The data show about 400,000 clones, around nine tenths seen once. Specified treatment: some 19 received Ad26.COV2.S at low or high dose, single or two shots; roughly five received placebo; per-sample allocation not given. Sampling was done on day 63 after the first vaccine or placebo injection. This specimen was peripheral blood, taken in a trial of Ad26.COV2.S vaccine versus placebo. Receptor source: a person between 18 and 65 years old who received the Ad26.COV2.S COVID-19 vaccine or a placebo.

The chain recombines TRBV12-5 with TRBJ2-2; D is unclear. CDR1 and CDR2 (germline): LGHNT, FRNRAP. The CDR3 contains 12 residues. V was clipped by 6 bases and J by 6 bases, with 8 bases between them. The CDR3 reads CASGFGAGELFF. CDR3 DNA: TGTGCTAGTGGCTTTGGGGCCGGGGAGCTGTTTTTT. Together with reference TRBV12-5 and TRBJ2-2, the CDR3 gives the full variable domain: DARVTQTPRHKVTEMGQEVTMRCQPILGHNTVFWYRQTMMQGLELLAYFRNRAPLDDSGMPKDRFSAEMPDATLATLKIQPSEPRDSAVYFCASGFGAGELFFGEGSRLTVL.

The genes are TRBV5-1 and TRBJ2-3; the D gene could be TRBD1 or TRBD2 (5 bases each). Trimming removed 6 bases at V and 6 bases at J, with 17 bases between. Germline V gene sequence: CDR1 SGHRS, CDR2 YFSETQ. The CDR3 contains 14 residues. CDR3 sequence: CASKDGTRRDTQYF. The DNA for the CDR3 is TGCGCCAGCAAAGACGGGACCCGGCGGGATACGCAGTATTTT.

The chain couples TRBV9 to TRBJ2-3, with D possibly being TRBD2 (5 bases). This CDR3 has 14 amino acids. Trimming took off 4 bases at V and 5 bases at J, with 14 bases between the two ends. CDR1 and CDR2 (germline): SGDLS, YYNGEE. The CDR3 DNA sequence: TGTGCCAGCAGCCTAGTGGGAGTTGGAGATACGCAGTATTTT. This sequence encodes CASSLVGVGDTQYF.

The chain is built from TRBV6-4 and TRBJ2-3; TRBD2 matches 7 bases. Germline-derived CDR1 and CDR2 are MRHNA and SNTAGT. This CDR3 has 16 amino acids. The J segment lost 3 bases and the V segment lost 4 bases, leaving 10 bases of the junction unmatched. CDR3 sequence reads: CASSAPPVGGTDTQYF. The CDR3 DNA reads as TGTGCCAGCAGTGCCCCTCCGGTGGGAGGGACAGATACGCAGTATTTT.

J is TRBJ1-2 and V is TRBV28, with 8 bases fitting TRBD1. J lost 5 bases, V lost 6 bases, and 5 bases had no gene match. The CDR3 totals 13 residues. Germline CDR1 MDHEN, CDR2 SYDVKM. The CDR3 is CASRANRGYGYTF. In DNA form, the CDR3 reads TGTGCCAGCAGGGCAAACAGGGGGTATGGCTACACCTTC.

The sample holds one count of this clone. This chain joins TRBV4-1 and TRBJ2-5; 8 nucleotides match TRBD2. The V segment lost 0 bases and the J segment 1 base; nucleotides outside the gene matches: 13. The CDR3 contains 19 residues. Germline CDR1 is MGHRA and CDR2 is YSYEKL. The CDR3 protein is CASSQELGVTSAIQETQYF. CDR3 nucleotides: TGCGCCAGCAGCCAAGAACTTGGGGTGACTAGCGCAATCCAAGAGACCCAGTACTTC.

CDR3 protein: CASSLGGQGNLYGYTF. Written as DNA, the CDR3 is TGTGCCAGCAGTTTGGGCGGGCAGGGCAACCTCTATGGCTACACCTTC. V usage is TRBV28 and J usage is TRBJ1-2, with D tentatively TRBD1 (5 bases). V lost 3 bases to trimming and J lost 4 bases, with 18 bases between them. This CDR3 has 16 residues. Germline V gene lookup returns CDR1 MDHEN and CDR2 SYDVKM.

The DNA of the CDR3 is TGTGCCAGCAGTTTCGACAGGGGGGTCACAGATACGCAGTATTTT. Its translation: CASSFDRGVTDTQYF. This chain joins TRBV28 and TRBJ2-3; 9 bases align to TRBD1. Germline trimming cut 3 bases from V and 2 bases from J; bases unmatched to any gene: 3. The CDR3 totals 15 residues. Per germline, CDR1 MDHEN and CDR2 SYDVKM. The full variable domain, rest sourced from reference TRBV28 and TRBJ2-3, is DVKVTQSSRYLVKRTGEKVFLECVQDMDHENMFWYRQDPGLGLRLIYFSYDVKMKEKGDIPEGYSVSREKKERFSLILESASTNQTSMYLCASSFDRGVTDTQYFGPGTRLTVL.

CDR3: CASSYGTASGLAAYEQYF. The CDR3 region has the DNA TGTGCCAGCAGCTATGGGACGGCGTCGGGACTAGCGGCCTACGAGCAGTACTTC. The chain employs TRBV7-6 and TRBJ2-7; 11 bases map to TRBD2. Losses at the gene ends were 4 bases for V and 2 bases for J; bases not matched to a gene: 13. Germline loops: CDR1 SGHVS, CDR2 FNYEAQ. The CDR3 spans 18 residues.

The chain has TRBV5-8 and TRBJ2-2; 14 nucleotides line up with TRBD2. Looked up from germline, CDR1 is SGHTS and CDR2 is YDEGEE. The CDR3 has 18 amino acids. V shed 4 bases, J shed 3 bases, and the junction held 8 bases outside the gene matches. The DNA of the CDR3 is TGTGCCAGCAGCAGGCGACTAGCGGGAGGGCCGGACACCGGGGAGCTGTTTTTT. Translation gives CASSRRLAGGPDTGELFF.

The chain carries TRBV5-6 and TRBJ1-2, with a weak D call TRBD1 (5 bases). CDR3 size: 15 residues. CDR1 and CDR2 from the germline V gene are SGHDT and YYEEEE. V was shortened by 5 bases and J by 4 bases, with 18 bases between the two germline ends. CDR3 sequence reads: CASRNQGTSIYGYTF. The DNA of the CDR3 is TGTGCCAGCAGAAACCAGGGAACATCGATCTATGGCTACACCTTC.

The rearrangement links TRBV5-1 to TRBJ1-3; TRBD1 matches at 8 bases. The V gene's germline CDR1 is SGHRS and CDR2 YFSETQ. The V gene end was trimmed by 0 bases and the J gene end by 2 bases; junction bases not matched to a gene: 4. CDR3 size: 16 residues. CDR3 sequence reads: CASSLASGGPGNTIYF. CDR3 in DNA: TGCGCCAGCAGCTTGGCCTCAGGGGGCCCTGGAAACACCATATATTTT.

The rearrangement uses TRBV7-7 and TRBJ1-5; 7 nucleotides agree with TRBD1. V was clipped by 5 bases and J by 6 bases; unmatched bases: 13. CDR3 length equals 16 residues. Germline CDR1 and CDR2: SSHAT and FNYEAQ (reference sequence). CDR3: CASSGHRGAFSQPQHF. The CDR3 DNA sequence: TGTGCCAGCAGCGGACACAGGGGAGCTTTTAGTCAGCCCCAGCATTTT. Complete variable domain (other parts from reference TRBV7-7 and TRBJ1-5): GAGVSQSPRYKVTKRGQDVTLRCDPISSHATLYWYQQALGQGPEFLTYFNYEAQPDKSGLPSDRFSAERPEGSISTLTIQRTEQRDSAMYRCASSGHRGAFSQPQHFGDGTRLSIL.

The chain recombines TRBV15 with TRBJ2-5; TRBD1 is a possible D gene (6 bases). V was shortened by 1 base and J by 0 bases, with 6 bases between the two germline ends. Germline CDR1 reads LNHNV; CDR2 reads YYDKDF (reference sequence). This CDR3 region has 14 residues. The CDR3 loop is CATSRGTDQETQYF. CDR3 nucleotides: TGTGCCACCAGCAGAGGGACAGACCAAGAGACCCAGTACTTC. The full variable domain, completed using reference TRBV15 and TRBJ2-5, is DAMVIQNPRYQVTQFGKPVTLSCSQTLNHNVMYWYQQKSSQAPKLLFHYYDKDFNNEADTPDNFQSRRPNTSFCFLDIRSPGLGDTAMYLCATSRGTDQETQYFGPGTRLLVL.

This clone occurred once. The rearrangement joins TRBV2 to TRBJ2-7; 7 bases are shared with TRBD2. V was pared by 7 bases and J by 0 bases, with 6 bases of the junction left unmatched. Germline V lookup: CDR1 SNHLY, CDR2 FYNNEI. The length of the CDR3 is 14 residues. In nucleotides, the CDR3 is TGTGCCAGCACCCCCCTAGCGGACTCCTACGAGCAGTACTTC. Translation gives CASTPLADSYEQYF. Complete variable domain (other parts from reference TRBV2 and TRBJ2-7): EPEVTQTPSHQVTQMGQEVILRCVPISNHLYFYWYRQILGQKVEFLVSFYNNEISEKSEIFDDQFSVERPDGSNFTLKIRSTKLEDSAMYFCASTPLADSYEQYFGPGTRLTVT.

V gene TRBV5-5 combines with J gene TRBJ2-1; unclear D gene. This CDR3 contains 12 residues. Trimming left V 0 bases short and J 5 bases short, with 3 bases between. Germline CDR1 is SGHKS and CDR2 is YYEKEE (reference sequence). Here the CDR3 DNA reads TGTGCCAGCAGCTTGGTCGACAATGAGCAGTTCTTC. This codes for CASSLVDNEQFF.